This entry lists 10 T cell receptor beta chains sequenced from one sample in a study of CD8 T cells in Susac syndrome. Random hexamers were used to reverse transcribe 0.5 to 1 ug of RNA. MiXCR was run by TCRdb on the immunoSEQ multiplex PCR reads, yielding one entry per CDR3 protein. The data contain roughly 75,000 distinct CDR3 sequences, 85% to 95% of them singletons. The material sequenced was CD4+ T cells from PBMCs. The receptor set was obtained from a human donor with Susac syndrome.

The rearrangement joins TRBV7-6 to TRBJ1-6, with TRBD1 matching 8 bases. V lost 4 bases and J lost 7; bases outside the gene matches: 9. CDR1 is SGHVS, CDR2 FNYEAQ, per germline. The CDR3 is made up of 16 amino acids. The CDR3 spells CASSSTDRAKNSPLHF. In DNA, the CDR3 is TGTGCCAGCAGCTCCACGGACAGGGCCAAGAATTCACCCCTCCACTTT. Drawing the rest from reference TRBV7-6 and TRBJ1-6, the complete variable domain is GAGVSQSPRYKVTKRGQDVALRCDPISGHVSLYWYRQALGQGPEFLTYFNYEAQQDKSGLPNDRFSAERPEGSISTLTIQRTEQRDSAMYRCASSSTDRAKNSPLHFGNGTRLTVT.

For the CDR3, the DNA is TGCAGCGTTGGAAAGGGACAGGGCTATGGCTACACCTTC. Residues: CSVGKGQGYGYTF. This sequence joins TRBV29-1 and TRBJ1-2, with TRBD1 matching over 9 bases. The CDR3 loop spans 13 amino acids. Looked up from germline, CDR1 is SQVTM and CDR2 is ANQGSEA. The J segment lost 4 bases and the V segment lost 4 bases, leaving 4 bases of the junction unmatched.

The J gene is TRBJ2-7, the V gene TRBV20-1; TRBD1 is a possible D gene (5 bases). The V gene's germline CDR1 is DFQATT and CDR2 SNEGSKA (reference sequence). Trimming shortened V by 3 bases and J by 3 bases, and 15 bases separated the two germline ends. CDR3 size: 14 residues. CDR3 loop: CSASAGQGYYEQYF. DNA for the CDR3: TGCAGTGCTAGCGCAGGGCAGGGATACTACGAGCAGTACTTC.

The chain has TRBV5-6 and TRBJ2-7; tentatively, D is TRBD1 or TRBD2 (6 bases each). The CDR3 runs 13 residues. V lost 2 bases to trimming and J lost 3 bases, with 9 bases between them. Germline V gene sequence: CDR1 SGHDT, CDR2 YYEEEE. The CDR3 sequence is CASSLGGGYEQYF. As DNA, the CDR3 is TGTGCCAGCAGCTTAGGAGGGGGCTACGAGCAGTACTTC.

The V call is TRBV6-2 or TRBV6-3, the J call TRBJ1-1; D unclear. V lost 4 bases, J lost 1 base, and 16 bases lay in between. Germline-derived CDR1 and CDR2 are MNHEY and SVGEGT. This CDR3 is built from 16 residues. The CDR3 here is CASSFPGLSSNTEAFF. In DNA form, the CDR3 reads TGTGCCAGCAGTTTCCCGGGTCTCAGTTCGAACACTGAAGCTTTCTTT.

The J gene is TRBJ2-1, the V gene TRBV6-6; 12 bases are a match to TRBD1. V shed 6 bases, J shed 4 bases, and the junction held 7 bases outside the gene matches. The CDR3 spans 16 residues. Germline V CDR1 and CDR2: MNHNY, SVGAGI (reference sequence). The CDR3 here is CASRRAGQGAYNEQFF. The CDR3 nucleotides are TGTGCCAGCAGAAGGGCGGGACAGGGGGCTTACAATGAGCAGTTCTTC.

The V gene is TRBV15, the J gene TRBJ2-5; possible D gene TRBD2, 6 bases. Trimming removed 0 bases at V and 1 base at J, with 18 bases between. The CDR3 spans 18 residues. CDR1 is LNHNV and CDR2 is YYDKDF in the germline V gene (reference sequence). CDR3 protein: CATSRDPFGGLPQETQYF. In nucleotides, the CDR3 is TGTGCCACCAGCAGAGATCCCTTTGGAGGGTTACCCCAAGAGACCCAGTACTTC.

The gene calls are TRBV5-4 and TRBJ2-5, with 10 positions matching TRBD1. The V segment lost 4 bases and the J segment 5 bases; nucleotides outside the gene matches: 5. The CDR3 sequence is 14 residues long. Germline lookup yields CDR1 SGHNT and CDR2 YYREEE (reference sequence). The CDR3 region has the DNA TGTGCCAGCAGCAAGGACAGGGGGAGGGAGACCCAGTACTTC. As protein: CASSKDRGRETQYF.

This sequence joins TRBV5-1 and TRBJ1-1; tentative D call: TRBD1 (5 bases). CDR1 SGHRS and CDR2 YFSETQ come from the germline V gene. Trimming stripped 0 bases from V and 4 bases from J, with 13 bases between. The CDR3 is 15 amino acids. The DNA of the CDR3 is TGCGCCAGCAGCTTGGGTGCGGGGCTTGGCACTGAAGCTTTCTTT. Translation gives CASSLGAGLGTEAFF.

This chain joins TRBV6-2 or TRBV6-3 and TRBJ2-1; TRBD2 might be the D (5 bases). The CDR3 spans 15 residues. V was shortened by 8 bases and J by 0 bases, with 14 bases between the two germline ends. The V gene's germline CDR1 is MNHEY and CDR2 SVGEGT. CDR3 DNA: TGTGCCAGCGGTTCGGGCGGGTCCTCCTACAATGAGCAGTTCTTC. It is translated as CASGSGGSSYNEQFF.